The subject of this entry is one TCR beta chain. This sample stems from a study of cytomegalovirus exposure and HLA in healthy donors. Primers for the PCR totalled 60 Vbeta and 13 Jbeta. The data were produced by immunoSEQ multiplex PCR, yet TCRdb's version contains in-frame clones alone and is incomplete. The repertoire consists of some 97,000 clones, with around 75% occurring once and the leading ten covering around 5%. CDR3 length equals 18 residues. Looked up from germline, CDR1 is SGHDT and CDR2 is YYEEEE. With 3 bases clipped from V and 0 bases from J, the junction kept 8 bases outside the gene matches.

The V gene is TRBV5-6, the J gene TRBJ2-6; 8 bases align to TRBD1. This TCR derives from a woman younger than 30 in good health and CMV-seropositive. Sequenced: PBMCs. CDR3 in amino acids: CASSSDRDRFSGANVLTF. Here the CDR3 DNA reads TGTGCCAGCAGCTCGGACCGGGACAGGTTCTCTGGGGCCAACGTCCTGACTTTC.